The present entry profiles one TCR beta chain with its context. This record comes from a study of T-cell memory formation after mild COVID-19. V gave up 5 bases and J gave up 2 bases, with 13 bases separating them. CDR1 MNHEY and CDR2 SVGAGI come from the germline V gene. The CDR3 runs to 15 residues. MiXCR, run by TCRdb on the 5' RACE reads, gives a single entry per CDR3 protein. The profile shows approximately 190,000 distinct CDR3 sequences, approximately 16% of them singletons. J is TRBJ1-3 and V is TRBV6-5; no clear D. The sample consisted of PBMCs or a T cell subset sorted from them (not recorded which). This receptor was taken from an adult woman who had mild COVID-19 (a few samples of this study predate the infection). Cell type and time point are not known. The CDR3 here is CASSNRVAAGNTIYF. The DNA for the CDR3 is TGTGCCAGCAGTAACCGGGTTGCGGCTGGAAACACCATATATTTT.